This TCR beta chain stems from a study of shared clonotypes between healthy human individuals. Study background: Donors had three CD4 naive, three CD4 memory, two CD8 naive and one CD8 memory plate apiece.

CDR3 length: 16 amino acids. Selected positively for CCR7 and CD45RO-negative, naive CD8 cells excluded terminally differentiated effector memory CD45RA+ cells. Libraries were prepared by immunoSEQ multiplex PCR; TCRdb keeps only in-frame clonotypes and omits some of them. The data contain hundreds of thousands of clones, around 96% of them singletons. V gene TRBV21-1 combines with J gene TRBJ2-2; TRBD1 is the table's D call, not checked against the DNA. TRBV21-1 has pseudogene status. The sequenced sample was naive CD8+ T cells sorted from blood. The TCR sequence derives from a woman in her thirties in good health. DNA for the CDR3: TGTGCCAGCAGCGGCCAGGGACAGGGTAACACCGGGGAGCTGTTTTTT. Its translation is CASSGQGQGNTGELFF.